These 11 T cell receptor beta chains came from one sample sequenced in a study of blood T cell repertoires in COVID-19. Generated by immunoSEQ multiplex PCR, the TCRdb table keeps only in-frame clones and is missing some. The sample carries some 250,000 clones, roughly 80% recorded once. Sequencing input: peripheral blood. These receptors originate from an elderly woman with acute or convalescent COVID-19.

This sequence joins TRBV27 and TRBJ1-4; 8 bases agree with TRBD1. This CDR3 spans 15 amino acids. The V segment lost 3 bases and the J segment 6 bases; nucleotides outside the gene matches: 6. CDR1 and CDR2 from the germline V gene are MNHEY and SMNVEV (reference sequence). The chain's CDR3 is CASSFRTGRDEKLFF. As DNA, the CDR3 is TGTGCCAGCAGTTTCCGGACAGGGAGGGATGAAAAACTGTTTTTT.

The J gene is TRBJ2-1, the V gene TRBV6-5, with D possibly matching TRBD2 (6 bases). The CDR3 has 15 residues. V was clipped by 4 bases and J by 2 bases, with 12 bases between them. Germline-derived CDR1 and CDR2 are MNHEY and SVGAGI. The CDR3: CASSSGGAAYNEQFF. CDR3 nucleotide sequence: TGTGCCAGCAGTTCGGGCGGGGCTGCCTACAATGAGCAGTTCTTC.

CDR3 region: CASGLTAGITEAFF. The CDR3 bases are TGTGCTAGTGGTTTAACTGCGGGGATCACTGAAGCTTTCTTT. The gene calls are TRBV12-5 and TRBJ1-1; D call uncertain. This CDR3 region has 14 residues. CDR1 is LGHNT, CDR2 FRNRAP, per germline. V was clipped by 3 bases and J by 4 bases, with 12 bases between them.

The chain recombines TRBV4-2 with TRBJ2-5, with 11 bases aligning to TRBD1. The V gene's germline CDR1 is LGHNA and CDR2 YNFKEQ. V dropped 4 bases and J dropped 4; count of bases not matched to a gene: 8. The CDR3 spans 16 residues. CDR3 nucleotides: TGTGCCAGCAGCCCAGAACCGGGACAGGGGGGAGAGACCCAGTACTTC. It codes for CASSPEPGQGGETQYF.

The chain links TRBV3-1 (or the pseudogene TRBV3-2) to TRBJ1-2, with a tentative D call TRBD1 (5 bases). Germline lookup yields CDR1 LGHDT and CDR2 YNNKEL (reference sequence). The CDR3 loop spans 12 amino acids. V lost 2 bases and J lost 7, with 8 bases in between. The CDR3 bases are TGTGCCAGCAGCCAATTCAGGGTTGGCTACACCTTC. Protein product: CASSQFRVGYTF.

This chain links TRBV18 with TRBJ2-3, with 7 bases fitting TRBD2. Per the germline V gene, CDR1 is KGHSH and CDR2 is LQKENI. This CDR3 region has 16 residues. J gave up 3 bases and V 0 bases, and 6 bases lay outside the gene matches. The CDR3 loop is CASSPPFGGITDTQYF. The CDR3 DNA reads TGTGCCAGCTCACCACCTTTCGGGGGGATTACAGATACGCAGTATTTT. Complete variable domain (other parts from reference TRBV18 and TRBJ2-3): NAGVMQNPRHLVRRRGQEARLRCSPMKGHSHVYWYRQLPEEGLKFMVYLQKENIIDESGMPKERFSAEFPKEGPSILRIQQVVRGDSAAYFCASSPPFGGITDTQYFGPGTRLTVL.

This clone is a singleton in its sample. V usage is TRBV3-1 (or the pseudogene TRBV3-2) and J usage is TRBJ1-3; D not resolved. With 5 bases removed from V and 2 bases from J, the gap between germline ends came to 7 bases. Germline CDR1 LGHDT, CDR2 YNNKEL (reference sequence). The length of the CDR3 is 13 residues. CDR3 in amino acids: CASSDTAGNTIYF. CDR3 DNA sequence: TGTGCCAGCAGCGATACAGCTGGAAACACCATATATTTT.

This clone came up once. The chain couples TRBV5-1 to TRBJ2-2; tentatively, D is TRBD2 (5 bases). Between the trimmed V and J ends, which lost 0 bases and 4 bases, there was a span of 10 bases. Germline values: CDR1 SGHRS, CDR2 YFSETQ. This CDR3 spans 15 amino acids. CDR3 DNA: TGCGCCAGCAGCTTGGTAGCGACGGGCACCGGGGAGCTGTTTTTT. Its protein product is CASSLVATGTGELFF.

The J gene is TRBJ1-2, the V gene TRBV19; 7 nucleotides match TRBD1. The length of the CDR3 is 15 residues. Germline values: CDR1 LNHDA, CDR2 SQIVND (reference sequence). V gave up 3 bases and J gave up 3 bases; unmatched junction bases: 7. CDR3 sequence (DNA): TGTGCCAGTAGTATTCTTCCAGGGGGAGACTATGGCTACACCTTC. Translated, it gives CASSILPGGDYGYTF.

The chain links TRBV5-1 to TRBJ1-2, with 7 bases matching TRBD1. The CDR3 spans 16 residues. V lost 3 bases and J lost 7; bases outside the gene matches: 15. Germline CDR1 is SGHRS and CDR2 is YFSETQ. The CDR3 spells CASSSIQGTAVSGYTF. The CDR3 nucleotides are TGCGCCAGCAGCTCAATACAGGGGACAGCTGTAAGTGGCTACACCTTC.

The genes are TRBV4-2 and TRBJ2-7; tentatively, D is TRBD2 (5 bases). Germline V gene lookup returns CDR1 LGHNA and CDR2 YNFKEQ. CDR3 length: 16 amino acids. V was cut by 4 bases and J by 1 base, with 17 bases left in between. CDR3 sequence (DNA): TGTGCCAGCAGCCCCAGCCCGGGGTTAACTTCCTACGAGCAGTACTTC. Translating gives CASSPSPGLTSYEQYF.